This TCR beta chain is drawn from a study of blood T cell repertoires in COVID-19. Deletions cut 1 base from V and 4 bases from J, with 10 bases between. The CDR3 totals 14 residues. Germline CDR1 reads SGHTA; CDR2 reads FQGNSA. Assay used: immunoSEQ multiplex PCR; TCRdb lists only in-frame clones, some missing. This table has approximately 150,000 clones, about 81% appearing once. The receptor comes from a woman in her 70s with acute or convalescent COVID-19. The specimen sequenced was peripheral blood. The rearrangement joins TRBV7-2 to TRBJ1-2, with D perhaps TRBD1 (5 bases). The CDR3 sequence: CASSLVGHLYGYTF. CDR3 in DNA: TGTGCCAGCAGCTTAGTAGGACATCTCTATGGCTACACCTTC. Complete variable domain (other parts from reference TRBV7-2 and TRBJ1-2): GAGVSQSPSNKVTEKGKDVELRCDPISGHTALYWYRQSLGQGLEFLIYFQGNSAPDKSGLPSDRFSAERTGGSVSTLTIQRTQQEDSAVYLCASSLVGHLYGYTFGSGTRLTVV.